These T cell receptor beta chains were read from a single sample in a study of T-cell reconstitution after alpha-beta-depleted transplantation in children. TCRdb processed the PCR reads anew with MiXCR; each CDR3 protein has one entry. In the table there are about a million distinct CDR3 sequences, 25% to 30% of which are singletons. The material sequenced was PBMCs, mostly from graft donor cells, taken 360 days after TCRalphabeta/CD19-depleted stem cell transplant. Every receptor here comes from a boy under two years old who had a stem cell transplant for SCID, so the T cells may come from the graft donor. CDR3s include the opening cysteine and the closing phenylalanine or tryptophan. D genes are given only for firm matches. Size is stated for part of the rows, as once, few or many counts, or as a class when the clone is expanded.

CASSQVVGGKRDEQYF	TGTGCCAGCAGCCAAGTGGTAGGGGGCAAGAGGGACGAGCAGTACTTC	TRBD1	TRBV14	16	TRBJ2-7	few
CASSLLAGGEKLFF	TGTGCCAGCAGTTTACTGGCGGGAGGTGAAAAACTGTTTTTT	NA	TRBV12-3/TRBV12-4	14	TRBJ1-4	NA
CASHRVTEAFF	TGTGCCAGCCATCGAGTCACTGAAGCTTTCTTT	NA	TRBV7-8	11	TRBJ1-1	NA
CASSLERRGYTF	TGCGCCAGCAGCTTGGAGCGTCGGGGCTACACCTTC	NA	TRBV5-1	12	TRBJ1-2	few
CASSTRTSGLDTQYF	TGTGCCAGCAGCACCAGGACTAGCGGTTTGGATACGCAGTATTTT	TRBD2	TRBV11-1	15	TRBJ2-3	few
CATSRPEGASSQYF	TGTGCCACCAGCAGACCCGAAGGGGCCTCTTCACAGTACTTC	NA	TRBV15	14	TRBJ2-5	NA
CASSPQGAENTGELFF	TGTGCCAGCAGTCCACAGGGGGCGGAAAACACCGGGGAGCTGTTTTTT	TRBD1	TRBV6-2/TRBV6-3	16	TRBJ2-2	NA
CASSRGPTVNTEAFF	TGTGCCAGCAGTAGGGGACCTACAGTTAACACTGAAGCTTTCTTT	NA	TRBV13	15	TRBJ1-1	many
CATSDSGPPGDEQFF	TGTGCCACCAGTGATTCTGGTCCCCCCGGCGATGAGCAGTTCTTC	NA	TRBV24-1	15	TRBJ2-1	NA
CALGYPTDTQYF	TGTGCCTTAGGATACCCCACAGATACGCAGTATTTT	NA	TRBV6-5	12	TRBJ2-3	NA
CASSHQTSGEEETQYF	TGTGCCAGCAGCCACCAGACTAGCGGGGAAGAGGAGACCCAGTACTTC	TRBD2	TRBV7-2	16	TRBJ2-5	NA
CSAERGLNTEAFF	TGCAGTGCCGAAAGGGGCCTGAACACTGAAGCTTTCTTT	NA	TRBV20-1	13	TRBJ1-1	few
CSARGLFQGAPRDTQYF	TGCAGTGCTAGAGGTCTTTTTCAGGGGGCACCCAGGGATACGCAGTATTTT	TRBD1	TRBV20-1	17	TRBJ2-3	few
CASSPGLAPLNYEQYF	TGCGCCAGCAGCCCGGGACTAGCGCCGTTAAACTACGAGCAGTACTTC	TRBD2	TRBV4-1	16	TRBJ2-7	few
CASCPYQGQLYGYTF	TGTGCCAGTTGTCCCTACCAAGGACAGCTTTATGGCTACACCTTC	NA	TRBV19	15	TRBJ1-2	few